This T cell receptor (beta chain) was identified in a study of cytotoxic CD8 clonotypes in ibrutinib-treated CLL. Study information: Recorded responses included approximately 25 partial and 2 complete; following median roughly 70 months, approximately 14 stayed remitted and roughly twelve progressed.

Germline V gene lookup returns CDR1 SGHAT and CDR2 FQNNGV. The ends lost 5 bases at V and 9 bases at J; junction bases unmatched: 6. This CDR3 has 12 residues. Study results and caveats: Clonality showed a rise at ibrutinib response that reversed toward baseline at progression.

Target depth was 1 in 200,000 to 1 in 1 million T cells, about 10x per clonotype. Assay: immunoSEQ multiplex PCR; the TCRdb copy retains only in-frame clones and omits some. Found here are under 200,000 clones, approximately 84% of them singletons; the top ten hold about 4.3%. The sample holds one count of this clone. Its antigen remains unidentified. V is TRBV11-2 and J is TRBJ1-1; TRBD1 agrees at 7 bases. The TCR comes from a human donor with chronic lymphocytic leukemia. The sequencing here drew on PBMCs, taken after 24 months of ibrutinib treatment. CDR3 DNA sequence: TGTGCCAGCAGCGACCGGACAGGAAAAGCTTTCTTT. Protein sequence: CASSDRTGKAFF.